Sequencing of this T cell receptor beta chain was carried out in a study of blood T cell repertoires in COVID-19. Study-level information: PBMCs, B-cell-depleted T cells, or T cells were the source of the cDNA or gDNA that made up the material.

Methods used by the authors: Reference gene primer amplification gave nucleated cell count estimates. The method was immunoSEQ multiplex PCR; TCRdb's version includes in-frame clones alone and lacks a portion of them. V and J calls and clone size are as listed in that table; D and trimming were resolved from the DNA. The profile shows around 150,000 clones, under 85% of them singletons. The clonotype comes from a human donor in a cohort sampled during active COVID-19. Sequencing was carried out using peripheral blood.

CDR3 residues: CASSYQTGATYNSPLHF. CDR3 DNA sequence: TGTGCCAGCAGCTACCAGACAGGGGCGACCTATAATTCACCCCTCCACTTT. The genes are TRBV7-8 and TRBJ1-6; 8 bases are shared with TRBD1. This CDR3 has 17 amino acids. The J segment lost 2 bases and the V segment lost 4 bases, leaving 7 bases of the junction unmatched. The germline gives CDR1 SGHVS, CDR2 FQNEAQ.